The clone carrying this TCR beta chain is judged medium-sized. The antigen remains unidentified. Approximately 920,000 sorted CD4+ or CD8+ T cells made each library. This specimen belongs to a study of neurological immune-mediated disorders. Study-level points and caveats: Across subjects, expanded clones had no CDR3 amino acid sequences in common, pointing to private repertoires in all groups.

Germline trimming cut 4 bases from V and 7 bases from J; bases unmatched to any gene: 14. CDR1 DFQATT and CDR2 SNEGSKA come from the germline V gene (reference sequence). The CDR3 is 15 residues long. From the 5' RACE reads, TCRdb called clonotypes with MiXCR, one entry per CDR3 protein. The data hold 14,000 or so distinct CDR3 sequences, with approximately 13% observed a single time. The rearrangement uses TRBV20-1 and TRBJ2-3; 7 nucleotides align to TRBD1. The sequence was collected from a female donor with HTLV-1-associated myelopathy (HAM/TSP). The material sequenced was CD8+ T cells from blood. This CDR3 is CSAKVTTGSPYTQYF. The CDR3 DNA sequence: TGCAGTGCTAAGGTCACGACAGGGAGCCCCTATACGCAGTATTTT.